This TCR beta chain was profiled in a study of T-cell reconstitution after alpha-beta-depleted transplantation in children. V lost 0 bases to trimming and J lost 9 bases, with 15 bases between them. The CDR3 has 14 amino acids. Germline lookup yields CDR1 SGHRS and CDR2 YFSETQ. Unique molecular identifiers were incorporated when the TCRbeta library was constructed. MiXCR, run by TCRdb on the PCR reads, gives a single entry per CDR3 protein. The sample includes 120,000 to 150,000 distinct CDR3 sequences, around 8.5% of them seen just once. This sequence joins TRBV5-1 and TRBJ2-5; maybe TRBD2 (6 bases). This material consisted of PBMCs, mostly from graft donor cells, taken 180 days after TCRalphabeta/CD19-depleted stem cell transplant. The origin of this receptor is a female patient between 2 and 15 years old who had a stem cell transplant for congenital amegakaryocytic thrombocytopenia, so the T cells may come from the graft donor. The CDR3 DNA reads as TGCGCCAGCAGCTTGGAAGGCGGGATGGAGCCCCAGTACTTC. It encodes CASSLEGGMEPQYF. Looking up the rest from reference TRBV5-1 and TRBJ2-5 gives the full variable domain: KAGVTQTPRYLIKTRGQQVTLSCSPISGHRSVSWYQQTPGQGLQFLFEYFSETQRNKGNFPGRFSGRQFSNSRSEMNVSTLELGDSALYLCASSLEGGMEPQYFGPGTRLLVL.